One and the same sample provided the 21 T cell receptor beta chains below, sequenced in a study of response to subunit inactivated influenza vaccine. TCRdb re-derived calls from the RT-PCR reads in MiXCR, one entry per CDR3 protein. The repertoire holds approximately 530,000 distinct CDR3 sequences, with roughly 8.2% as singletons. This specimen consisted of PBMCs from blood, obtained roughly 24 months after vaccination. The source of these receptors is a man between 45 and 75 years old who received an inactivated influenza vaccine.

The chain employs TRBV6-2 or TRBV6-3 and TRBJ2-1, with 7 bases fitting TRBD2. In germline, CDR1 is MNHEY, CDR2 SVGEGT. There are 16 residues in the CDR3. The V segment lost 2 bases and the J segment 7 bases; nucleotides outside the gene matches: 11. The CDR3 sequence: CASSYGSGIWGNEQFF. The CDR3 bases are TGTGCCAGCAGTTACGGGAGCGGGATCTGGGGGAATGAGCAGTTCTTC.

This chain connects TRBV21-1 to TRBJ2-7; TRBD2 is taken as the D call from the table, unchecked against the DNA. TRBV21-1 is assigned pseudogene status. The CDR3 is 17 amino acids. CDR3 protein: CASSKALRTSGSYEQYF. For the CDR3, the DNA is TGTGCCAGCAGCAAAGCGCTTAGGACTAGCGGTTCCTACGAGCAGTACTTC.

This clonotype has more than one count but fewer than ten. This chain uses TRBV29-1 with TRBJ2-7, with a possible D match to TRBD1 (5 bases). Trimming took off 7 bases at V and 3 bases at J, with 13 bases between the two ends. The CDR3 contains 12 residues. The germline V gene has CDR1 SQVTM and CDR2 ANQGSEA. The CDR3 loop reads CSAEQGSYEQYF. Here the CDR3 DNA reads TGCAGCGCGGAGCAGGGTAGCTACGAGCAGTACTTC.

This clonotype was found many times. The gene calls are TRBV11-3 and TRBJ1-1; D is unclear. This CDR3 spans 20 amino acids. In germline, CDR1 is SGHNT, CDR2 YENEEA. The V end was cut by 7 bases, the J end by 0 bases, with 30 bases between. CDR3 in DNA: TGTGCCAGCACCTTGGTCGGTGCGGGTGGCCTTTCCCTCATGAACACTGAAGCTTTCTTT. Its protein is CASTLVGAGGLSLMNTEAFF.

The chain uses TRBV12-3 or TRBV12-4 and TRBJ2-1; D possibly corresponds to TRBD2 (6 bases). V lost 6 bases to trimming and J lost 6 bases, with 12 bases between them. This CDR3 is built from 13 residues. This CDR3 reads CASRRTMANEQFF. The CDR3 DNA sequence: TGTGCCAGCAGAAGGACTATGGCCAATGAGCAGTTCTTC.

The chain uses TRBV20-1 and TRBJ1-1; no definite D call. The V end was cut by 1 base, the J end by 1 base, with 10 bases between. There are 14 residues in the CDR3. Germline CDR1 reads DFQATT; CDR2 reads SNEGSKA (reference sequence). The CDR3 nucleotides read TGCAGTGCTAGAGTCGTCATACAGAACACTGAAGCTTTCTTT. This translates into CSARVVIQNTEAFF.

The sample holds many counts of this clonotype. The CDR3 protein is CASSNRATDTQYF. The CDR3, as DNA: TGTGCCAGCAGCAACAGGGCGACAGATACGCAGTATTTT. The rearrangement uses TRBV7-2 and TRBJ2-3, with D possibly TRBD1 on 6 matching bases. Trimming stripped 5 bases from V and 3 bases from J, with 9 bases between. The CDR3 runs 13 residues. Germline-derived CDR1 and CDR2 are SGHTA and FQGNSA.

The chain recombines TRBV6-2 or TRBV6-3 with TRBJ2-3; the D is unclear. V shed 2 bases and J shed 6 bases, with 12 bases lying between them. Germline V gene sequence: CDR1 MNHEY, CDR2 SVGEGT. CDR3 length: 14 residues. CDR3 protein: CASSYLVPWDTQYF. The CDR3 nucleotides read TGTGCCAGCAGTTACCTAGTCCCCTGGGATACGCAGTATTTT.

This clonotype was picked up a small number of times. The gene calls are TRBV11-2 and TRBJ2-1; TRBD2 agrees at 9 bases. Germline V gene data show CDR1 as SGHAT and CDR2 as FQNNGV. The CDR3 has 15 residues. The ends lost 5 bases at V and 8 bases at J; junction bases unmatched: 10. The CDR3, as DNA: TGTGCCAGCAGCGCCCGGGCTAGCGGGGTCTATGAGCAGTTCTTC. Translating it yields CASSARASGVYEQFF.

This sequence joins TRBV7-9 and TRBJ2-3; maybe TRBD2 (6 bases). The germline CDR1 and CDR2 sequences are SEHNR and FQNEAQ (reference sequence). V was shortened by 5 bases and J by 2 bases, with 14 bases between the two germline ends. This CDR3 region has 15 residues. CDR3 in DNA: TGTGCCAGCAGCCCCGGGACTTTCCTCACAGATACGCAGTATTTT. Protein product: CASSPGTFLTDTQYF.

This clonotype was seen a handful of times. V gene TRBV5-6 combines with J gene TRBJ1-6, with D hard to call. V gave up 1 base and J gave up 7 bases, with 18 bases separating them. Germline CDR1 reads SGHDT; CDR2 reads YYEEEE. The CDR3 spans 17 residues. CDR3 bases: TGTGCCAGCAGCTTGTTGAGGGATAATCATCAAAATTCACCCCTCCACTTT. Protein product: CASSLLRDNHQNSPLHF.

This clonotype was counted many times. V gene TRBV10-3 combines with J gene TRBJ2-3; 8 bases fit TRBD2. Germline V gene sequence: CDR1 ENHRY, CDR2 SYGVKD. The length of the CDR3 is 15 residues. J gave up 2 bases and V 6 bases, and 7 bases lay outside the gene matches. The CDR3 reads CAIREREGYTDTQYF. The DNA of the CDR3 is TGTGCCATCAGGGAACGGGAGGGCTACACAGATACGCAGTATTTT.

There are a few counts of this clonotype. The chain joins TRBV12-3 or TRBV12-4 to TRBJ2-2; D is unresolved. Trimming took 2 bases from V and 8 from J, leaving 9 bases between them. The CDR3 spans 13 residues. This CDR3 is CASSLRAVGELFF. The CDR3 DNA reads TGTGCCAGCAGTTTACGGGCGGTTGGGGAGCTGTTTTTT.

The chain has TRBV30 and TRBJ2-5; D tentatively fits TRBD1 or TRBD2 (6 bases each). The CDR3 has 14 amino acids. The V end lost 7 bases, the J end lost 2 bases, and 17 bases lay between the germline ends. Germline CDR1 and CDR2: GTSNPN and SVGIG (reference sequence). CDR3 protein: CASTGGQGQETQYF. The DNA of the CDR3 is TGTGCCTCTACCGGGGGCCAGGGGCAAGAGACCCAGTACTTC.

V usage is TRBV20-1 and J usage is TRBJ1-5; unclear D gene. Germline V gene lookup returns CDR1 DFQATT and CDR2 SNEGSKA (reference sequence). Trimming removed 0 bases from V and 0 bases from J, with 12 bases in between. This CDR3 comprises 16 residues. CDR3 in amino acids: CSARDLGEYSNQPQHF. CDR3 bases: TGCAGTGCTAGAGATTTGGGCGAGTATAGCAATCAGCCCCAGCATTTT.

This clonotype was seen repeatedly, ten times or more. At one of its ends the junction is not consistent with the germline gene, which may arise from a read error. The chain uses TRBV5-5 and TRBJ2-3; D unclear. The length of the CDR3 is 12 residues. Germline lookup yields CDR1 SGHKS and CDR2 YYEKEE (reference sequence). CDR3: CASSFALDPQYF. The CDR3 DNA sequence: TGTGCCAGCAGCTTCGCGCTAGATCCGCAGTATTTT.

This clonotype has a count of ten or more. The chain uses TRBV25-1 and TRBJ1-2; possible D gene TRBD1, 5 bases. V lost 4 bases and J 8 bases, leaving 17 bases between the germline ends. This CDR3 contains 14 residues. Germline CDR1 MGHDK, CDR2 SYGVNS. The CDR3 nucleotides are TGTGCCAGCAGTGCTCTAGGGGCCGCCCTGGGCTACACCTTC. Translating gives CASSALGAALGYTF.

Regarding this clonotype: A much larger clone differs by one base, so this may be a read error. The rearrangement uses TRBV25-1 and TRBJ2-7, with a possible D match to TRBD1 (6 bases). With 1 base removed from V and 1 base from J, the gap between germline ends came to 11 bases. The CDR3 runs 15 residues. CDR1 MGHDK and CDR2 SYGVNS come from the germline V gene. For the CDR3, the DNA is TGTGCCAGCAGTGAATTGGGCAGGGGATCCTACGAGCAGTACTTC. Translating gives CASSELGRGSYEQYF.

Only a few counts were recorded for this clonotype. J is TRBJ1-3 and V is TRBV4-3; no definite D call. Germline V gene sequence: CDR1 LGHNA, CDR2 YSLEER. This CDR3 spans 15 amino acids. V lost 0 bases and J 6 bases, leaving 12 bases between the germline ends. The CDR3: CASSQDWGVENTIYF. The CDR3 region has the DNA TGCGCCAGCAGCCAAGATTGGGGTGTAGAAAACACCATATATTTT.

This clonotype showed up just a few times. The CDR3 sequence: CASSQDQGEVNSPLHF. The CDR3 DNA reads as TGTGCCAGCAGCCAAGATCAGGGGGAGGTCAATTCACCCCTCCACTTT. The chain joins TRBV4-2 to TRBJ1-6; 7 nucleotides agree with TRBD1. The CDR3 runs to 16 residues. V dropped 0 bases and J dropped 7; count of bases not matched to a gene: 6. In germline, CDR1 is LGHNA, CDR2 YNFKEQ.

This clonotype has just a few counts. The gene calls are TRBV20-1 and TRBJ2-7; D is uncertain. In germline, CDR1 is DFQATT, CDR2 SNEGSKA (reference sequence). There are 15 residues in the CDR3. Trimming cost V 3 bases and J 5 bases, with 20 bases left between them. The CDR3 nucleotides are TGCAGTGCTAGGTCTTACGTGTCAGACCGCGACGAGCAGTACTTC. This translates into CSARSYVSDRDEQYF.